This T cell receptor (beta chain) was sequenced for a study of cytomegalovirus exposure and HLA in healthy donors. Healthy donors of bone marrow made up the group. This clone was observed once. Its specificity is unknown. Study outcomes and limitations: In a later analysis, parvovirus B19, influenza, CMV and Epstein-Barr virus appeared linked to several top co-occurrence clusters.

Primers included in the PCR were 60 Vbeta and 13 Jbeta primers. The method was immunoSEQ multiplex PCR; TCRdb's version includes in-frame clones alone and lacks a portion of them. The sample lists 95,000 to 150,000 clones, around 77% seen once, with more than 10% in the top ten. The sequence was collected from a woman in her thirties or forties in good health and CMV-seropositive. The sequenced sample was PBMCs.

The chain's CDR3 is CASSLLVTSRLNTEAFF. The CDR3 coding sequence is TGTGCCAGCAGCTTATTGGTGACATCCAGATTGAACACTGAAGCTTTCTTT. The chain carries TRBV7-9 and TRBJ1-1, with D hard to call. The CDR3 consists of 17 residues. V lost 2 bases and J 0 bases, leaving 16 bases between the germline ends. The germline gives CDR1 SEHNR, CDR2 FQNEAQ (reference sequence).